What follows describes a single TCR beta chain. These data belong to a study of blood T cell repertoires in COVID-19. Study-level information: The United States, Italy and Spain supplied acute and convalescent COVID-19 samples. Sample material is recorded as cDNA or gDNA derived from T cells, B-cell-depleted T cells, or PBMCs.

Clones were sequenced by immunoSEQ multiplex PCR, and TCRdb holds only the in-frame ones, with some missing. The sample comprises around 230,000 clones, more than 85% of which are singletons, and approximately 0.66% rests with the top ten. Germline CDR1 reads MDHEN; CDR2 reads SYDVKM. The V end was cut by 4 bases, the J end by 4 bases, with 20 bases between. The CDR3 loop spans 16 amino acids. The source material was peripheral blood. The chain recombines TRBV28 with TRBJ2-7, with a tentative D call TRBD1 (5 bases). The clonotype comes from a man in his forties with acute or convalescent COVID-19. The CDR3 nucleotides read TGTGCCAGCAGTTCCCAAGGGGAAAGGTTTGGGTACGAGCAGTACTTC. Protein product: CASSSQGERFGYEQYF.